A single sample gave rise to the 21 T cell receptor beta chains below, sequenced in a study of blood T cells in healthy people across ages. The use of a sample-barcoded 5' primer and a J-beta primer mix characterized a second PCR of about 7 to 12 cycles. Using its own MiXCR run on the 5' RACE reads, TCRdb lists one record per CDR3 protein. The data show approximately 900,000 distinct CDR3 sequences, with around 48% seen just once and 13% held by the top ten. Sequencing input: blood. These receptors originate from a man aged 25-45 years in good health.

The V and J genes are TRBV12-3 or TRBV12-4 and TRBJ2-2; 9 bases map to TRBD2. The CDR3 extends over 15 amino acids. The ends lost 7 bases at V and 5 bases at J; junction bases unmatched: 8. The CDR3 region is CASTDLAGETGELFF. CDR3 DNA sequence: TGTGCCAGCACCGATTTAGCGGGGGAGACCGGGGAGCTGTTTTTT.

This clonotype was detected ten times or more. This CDR3 reads CASRWGPLGETQYF. CDR3 coding DNA: TGTGCCAGCAGATGGGGACCGTTGGGGGAGACCCAGTACTTC. The chain couples TRBV6-1 to TRBJ2-5; D is possibly TRBD1 or TRBD2 (5 bases each). Germline V gene sequence: CDR1 MNHNS, CDR2 SASEGT. Between the trimmed V and J ends, which lost 6 bases and 5 bases, there was a span of 16 bases. This CDR3 spans 14 amino acids.

The chain carries TRBV6-5 and TRBJ1-2; 9 bases are shared with TRBD1. The CDR3 runs to 15 residues. Germline CDR1 MNHEY, CDR2 SVGAGI. The V gene end was trimmed by 0 bases and the J gene end by 6 bases; junction bases not matched to a gene: 5. Here the CDR3 reads CASSYSQGALDGYTF. The DNA of the CDR3 is TGTGCCAGCAGTTACTCACAGGGGGCGCTTGATGGCTACACCTTC.

Concerning this clonotype: The germline gene is not matched at one end of the junction; a read error may be the cause. This chain connects TRBV4-2 to TRBJ2-1; unclear D gene. There are 15 residues in the CDR3. Germline CDR1 LGHNA, CDR2 YNFKEQ. The CDR3 loop reads CACSQDIGSYNEQFF. CDR3 in DNA: TGTGCCTGCAGCCAAGATATAGGCTCCTACAATGAGCAGTTCTTC.

V gene TRBV4-1 combines with J gene TRBJ2-5, with TRBD2 matching over 10 bases. With V trimmed by 4 bases and J by 6 bases, 11 bases remained unmatched. Germline CDR1 and CDR2: MGHRA and YSYEKL. CDR3 length equals 16 residues. The CDR3 DNA follows: TGCGCCAGCAGCCCAATTAGCGGGGGGCTCGGGCAGACCCAGTACTTC. It encodes CASSPISGGLGQTQYF.

Only a few counts were recorded for this clonotype. V gene TRBV29-1 combines with J gene TRBJ2-1; D unclear. Deletions cut 7 bases from V and 4 bases from J, with 8 bases between. Per germline, CDR1 SQVTM and CDR2 ANQGSEA. The CDR3 totals 11 residues. Here the CDR3 reads CSATRYNEQFF. The DNA of the CDR3 is TGCAGCGCCACAAGATACAATGAGCAGTTCTTC.

This chain uses TRBV12-3 or TRBV12-4 with TRBJ2-3, with D uncertain. The CDR3 spans 12 residues. V lost 6 bases and J lost 4, with 8 bases in between. DNA for the CDR3: TGTGCCAGCAGAATCAGACCAGATACGCAGTATTTT. It encodes CASRIRPDTQYF.

This clonotype has only a few counts. Written as DNA, the CDR3 is TGTGCCAGCAGACGGGGAGGAGTCTCCTACAATGAGCAGTTCTTC. It encodes CASRRGGVSYNEQFF. The chain links TRBV6-2 or TRBV6-3 to TRBJ2-1; a possible D gene is TRBD2 (6 bases). Germline CDR1 and CDR2: MNHEY and SVGEGT. The CDR3 consists of 15 residues. Trimming removed 6 bases from V and 0 bases from J, with 12 bases in between.

This chain connects TRBV13 to TRBJ2-3, with 10 bases matching TRBD2. Trimming took 5 bases from V and 2 from J; bases not matched to a gene: 13. The germline V gene has CDR1 PRHDT and CDR2 FYEKMQ (reference sequence). The CDR3 covers 18 residues. The CDR3 region has the DNA TGTGCCAGCAGCCCGACATCTTTAGCGGGGGGAGACACAGATACGCAGTATTTT. It codes for CASSPTSLAGGDTDTQYF.

CDR3 in DNA: TGTGCCACCAGCCTTAGACAGGGCTCCTACGAGCAGTACTTC. This sequence encodes CATSLRQGSYEQYF. This chain joins TRBV15 and TRBJ2-7; 7 bases align to TRBD1. CDR1 and CDR2 (germline): LNHNV, YYDKDF (reference sequence). CDR3 size: 14 residues. V was clipped by 5 bases and J by 0 bases; unmatched bases: 4.

This clonotype came up a few times. Because the CDR3's place on the DNA is in doubt, the DNA is left out and the CDR3 is given as listed by TCRdb. This chain connects TRBV30 to TRBJ2-3; the D segment call TRBD2 is taken from the table without a DNA check. CDR1 is GTSNPN and CDR2 is SVGIG in the germline V gene (reference sequence). The CDR3 extends over 16 residues, inclusive of both ends. CDR3 region: CAWSVGVGTRGARKYF.

This clonotype was detected a few times. V is TRBV28 and J is TRBJ1-1, with D perhaps TRBD1 (5 bases). Trimming left V 8 bases short and J 1 base short, with 11 bases between. CDR3 size: 13 residues. CDR1 is MDHEN, CDR2 SYDVKM, per germline. The CDR3 DNA reads as TGTGCCAGCGGCAGGGCGGAGAACACTGAAGCTTTCTTT. Amino acids: CASGRAENTEAFF.

In its sample, this clonotype was seen once. The rearrangement uses TRBV6-1 and TRBJ1-2; tentative D call: TRBD1 (5 bases). Per the germline V gene, CDR1 is MNHNS and CDR2 is SASEGT. The CDR3 totals 15 residues. The V end lost 2 bases, the J end lost 5 bases, and 15 bases lay between the germline ends. The CDR3 bases are TGTGCCAGCAGTGAAATTGTGATCGGGGGGTATGGCTACACCTTC. The encoded protein is CASSEIVIGGYGYTF.

This clonotype was detected only a few times. This chain connects TRBV11-1 to TRBJ1-2, with D hard to call. Trimming left V 4 bases short and J 2 bases short, with 5 bases between. The CDR3 is 12 residues long. In germline, CDR1 is SGHAT, CDR2 FQDESV (reference sequence). The DNA of the CDR3 is TGTGCCAGCAGCTATGACAACTATGGCTACACCTTC. It yields the protein CASSYDNYGYTF.

This clonotype was counted a few times. The chain combines TRBV7-2 with TRBJ1-2, with D possibly TRBD1 on 6 matching bases. Germline-derived CDR1 and CDR2 are SGHTA and FQGNSA. The CDR3 sequence is 14 residues long. Trimming left V 7 bases short and J 4 bases short, with 16 bases between. Here the CDR3 reads CASTGGGQSYGYTF. For the CDR3, the DNA is TGTGCCAGCACCGGGGGGGGGCAAAGCTATGGCTACACCTTC. Complete variable domain (other parts from reference TRBV7-2 and TRBJ1-2): GAGVSQSPSNKVTEKGKDVELRCDPISGHTALYWYRQSLGQGLEFLIYFQGNSAPDKSGLPSDRFSAERTGGSVSTLTIQRTQQEDSAVYLCASTGGGQSYGYTFGSGTRLTVV.

This chain connects TRBV4-1 to TRBJ2-5; D tentatively fits TRBD1 or TRBD2 (5 bases each). The DNA matches TRBJ2-7 better at its end, which makes the J call doubtful. Germline V gives CDR1 MGHRA, CDR2 YSYEKL. The CDR3 sequence is 15 residues long. The CDR3 DNA reads TGCGCCAGCAGCCAAGACCTAGGGACCGAGTACGAGCAGTACTTC. Amino acid sequence: CASSQDLGTEYEQYF.

The V gene is TRBV20-1, the J gene TRBJ2-7, with 10 bases fitting TRBD2. The CDR3 runs 13 residues. Germline values: CDR1 DFQATT, CDR2 SNEGSKA (reference sequence). The ends lost 4 bases at V and 6 bases at J; junction bases unmatched: 6. The CDR3: CSAKLAGSPEQYF. Written as DNA, the CDR3 is TGCAGTGCTAAACTAGCGGGATCCCCCGAGCAGTACTTC.

The gene calls are TRBV3-1 and TRBJ2-7, with D perhaps matching TRBD1 or TRBD2 (5 bases each). V lost 6 bases and J 10 bases, leaving 13 bases between the germline ends. CDR1 and CDR2 (germline): LGHDT, YNNKEL (reference sequence). This CDR3 region has 11 residues. CDR3 bases: TGTGCCAGCAGAGCCGGGGCAGTCCAGTACTTC. Its protein is CASRAGAVQYF.

V and J are TRBV20-1 and TRBJ2-5; 7 nucleotides match TRBD2. The junction had 7 bases not matched to a gene; V was cut back by 2 bases and J by 7 bases. Germline V lookup: CDR1 DFQATT, CDR2 SNEGSKA (reference sequence). The CDR3 contains 13 residues. The CDR3 loop reads CSARPGGRGTQYF. CDR3 DNA: TGCAGTGCTAGACCCGGAGGGAGGGGGACCCAGTACTTC.

The chain joins TRBV5-1 to TRBJ2-3, with D unresolved. This CDR3 region has 15 residues. With 0 bases removed from V and 2 bases from J, the gap between germline ends came to 10 bases. CDR1 is SGHRS, CDR2 YFSETQ, per germline. The CDR3 protein is CASSLASRFTDTQYF. CDR3 sequence (DNA): TGCGCCAGCAGCTTGGCCTCGCGGTTCACAGATACGCAGTATTTT.

The genes are TRBV12-3 or TRBV12-4 and TRBJ1-5, with D tentatively TRBD1 (5 bases). The CDR3 contains 13 residues. Trimming pared 6 bases from V and 7 bases from J, leaving 13 bases between. CDR3 residues: CASRSQGGQPQHF. The CDR3 nucleotides read TGTGCCAGCAGATCGCAGGGAGGGCAGCCCCAGCATTTT.